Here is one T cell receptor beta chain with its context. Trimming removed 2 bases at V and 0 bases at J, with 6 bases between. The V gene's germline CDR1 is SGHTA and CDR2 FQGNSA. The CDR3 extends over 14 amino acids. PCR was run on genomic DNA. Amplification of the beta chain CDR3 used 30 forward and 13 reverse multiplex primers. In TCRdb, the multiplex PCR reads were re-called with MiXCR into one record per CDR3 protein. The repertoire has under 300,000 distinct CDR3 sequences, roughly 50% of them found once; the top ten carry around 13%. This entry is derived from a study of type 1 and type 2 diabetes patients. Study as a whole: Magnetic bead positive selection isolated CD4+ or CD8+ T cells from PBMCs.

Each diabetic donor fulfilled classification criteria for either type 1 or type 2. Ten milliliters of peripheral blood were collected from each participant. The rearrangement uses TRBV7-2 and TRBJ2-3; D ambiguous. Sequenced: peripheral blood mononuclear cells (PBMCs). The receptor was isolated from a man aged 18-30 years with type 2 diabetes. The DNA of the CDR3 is TGTGCCAGCAGCTTATCGAGGAGCACAGATACGCAGTATTTT. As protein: CASSLSRSTDTQYF.